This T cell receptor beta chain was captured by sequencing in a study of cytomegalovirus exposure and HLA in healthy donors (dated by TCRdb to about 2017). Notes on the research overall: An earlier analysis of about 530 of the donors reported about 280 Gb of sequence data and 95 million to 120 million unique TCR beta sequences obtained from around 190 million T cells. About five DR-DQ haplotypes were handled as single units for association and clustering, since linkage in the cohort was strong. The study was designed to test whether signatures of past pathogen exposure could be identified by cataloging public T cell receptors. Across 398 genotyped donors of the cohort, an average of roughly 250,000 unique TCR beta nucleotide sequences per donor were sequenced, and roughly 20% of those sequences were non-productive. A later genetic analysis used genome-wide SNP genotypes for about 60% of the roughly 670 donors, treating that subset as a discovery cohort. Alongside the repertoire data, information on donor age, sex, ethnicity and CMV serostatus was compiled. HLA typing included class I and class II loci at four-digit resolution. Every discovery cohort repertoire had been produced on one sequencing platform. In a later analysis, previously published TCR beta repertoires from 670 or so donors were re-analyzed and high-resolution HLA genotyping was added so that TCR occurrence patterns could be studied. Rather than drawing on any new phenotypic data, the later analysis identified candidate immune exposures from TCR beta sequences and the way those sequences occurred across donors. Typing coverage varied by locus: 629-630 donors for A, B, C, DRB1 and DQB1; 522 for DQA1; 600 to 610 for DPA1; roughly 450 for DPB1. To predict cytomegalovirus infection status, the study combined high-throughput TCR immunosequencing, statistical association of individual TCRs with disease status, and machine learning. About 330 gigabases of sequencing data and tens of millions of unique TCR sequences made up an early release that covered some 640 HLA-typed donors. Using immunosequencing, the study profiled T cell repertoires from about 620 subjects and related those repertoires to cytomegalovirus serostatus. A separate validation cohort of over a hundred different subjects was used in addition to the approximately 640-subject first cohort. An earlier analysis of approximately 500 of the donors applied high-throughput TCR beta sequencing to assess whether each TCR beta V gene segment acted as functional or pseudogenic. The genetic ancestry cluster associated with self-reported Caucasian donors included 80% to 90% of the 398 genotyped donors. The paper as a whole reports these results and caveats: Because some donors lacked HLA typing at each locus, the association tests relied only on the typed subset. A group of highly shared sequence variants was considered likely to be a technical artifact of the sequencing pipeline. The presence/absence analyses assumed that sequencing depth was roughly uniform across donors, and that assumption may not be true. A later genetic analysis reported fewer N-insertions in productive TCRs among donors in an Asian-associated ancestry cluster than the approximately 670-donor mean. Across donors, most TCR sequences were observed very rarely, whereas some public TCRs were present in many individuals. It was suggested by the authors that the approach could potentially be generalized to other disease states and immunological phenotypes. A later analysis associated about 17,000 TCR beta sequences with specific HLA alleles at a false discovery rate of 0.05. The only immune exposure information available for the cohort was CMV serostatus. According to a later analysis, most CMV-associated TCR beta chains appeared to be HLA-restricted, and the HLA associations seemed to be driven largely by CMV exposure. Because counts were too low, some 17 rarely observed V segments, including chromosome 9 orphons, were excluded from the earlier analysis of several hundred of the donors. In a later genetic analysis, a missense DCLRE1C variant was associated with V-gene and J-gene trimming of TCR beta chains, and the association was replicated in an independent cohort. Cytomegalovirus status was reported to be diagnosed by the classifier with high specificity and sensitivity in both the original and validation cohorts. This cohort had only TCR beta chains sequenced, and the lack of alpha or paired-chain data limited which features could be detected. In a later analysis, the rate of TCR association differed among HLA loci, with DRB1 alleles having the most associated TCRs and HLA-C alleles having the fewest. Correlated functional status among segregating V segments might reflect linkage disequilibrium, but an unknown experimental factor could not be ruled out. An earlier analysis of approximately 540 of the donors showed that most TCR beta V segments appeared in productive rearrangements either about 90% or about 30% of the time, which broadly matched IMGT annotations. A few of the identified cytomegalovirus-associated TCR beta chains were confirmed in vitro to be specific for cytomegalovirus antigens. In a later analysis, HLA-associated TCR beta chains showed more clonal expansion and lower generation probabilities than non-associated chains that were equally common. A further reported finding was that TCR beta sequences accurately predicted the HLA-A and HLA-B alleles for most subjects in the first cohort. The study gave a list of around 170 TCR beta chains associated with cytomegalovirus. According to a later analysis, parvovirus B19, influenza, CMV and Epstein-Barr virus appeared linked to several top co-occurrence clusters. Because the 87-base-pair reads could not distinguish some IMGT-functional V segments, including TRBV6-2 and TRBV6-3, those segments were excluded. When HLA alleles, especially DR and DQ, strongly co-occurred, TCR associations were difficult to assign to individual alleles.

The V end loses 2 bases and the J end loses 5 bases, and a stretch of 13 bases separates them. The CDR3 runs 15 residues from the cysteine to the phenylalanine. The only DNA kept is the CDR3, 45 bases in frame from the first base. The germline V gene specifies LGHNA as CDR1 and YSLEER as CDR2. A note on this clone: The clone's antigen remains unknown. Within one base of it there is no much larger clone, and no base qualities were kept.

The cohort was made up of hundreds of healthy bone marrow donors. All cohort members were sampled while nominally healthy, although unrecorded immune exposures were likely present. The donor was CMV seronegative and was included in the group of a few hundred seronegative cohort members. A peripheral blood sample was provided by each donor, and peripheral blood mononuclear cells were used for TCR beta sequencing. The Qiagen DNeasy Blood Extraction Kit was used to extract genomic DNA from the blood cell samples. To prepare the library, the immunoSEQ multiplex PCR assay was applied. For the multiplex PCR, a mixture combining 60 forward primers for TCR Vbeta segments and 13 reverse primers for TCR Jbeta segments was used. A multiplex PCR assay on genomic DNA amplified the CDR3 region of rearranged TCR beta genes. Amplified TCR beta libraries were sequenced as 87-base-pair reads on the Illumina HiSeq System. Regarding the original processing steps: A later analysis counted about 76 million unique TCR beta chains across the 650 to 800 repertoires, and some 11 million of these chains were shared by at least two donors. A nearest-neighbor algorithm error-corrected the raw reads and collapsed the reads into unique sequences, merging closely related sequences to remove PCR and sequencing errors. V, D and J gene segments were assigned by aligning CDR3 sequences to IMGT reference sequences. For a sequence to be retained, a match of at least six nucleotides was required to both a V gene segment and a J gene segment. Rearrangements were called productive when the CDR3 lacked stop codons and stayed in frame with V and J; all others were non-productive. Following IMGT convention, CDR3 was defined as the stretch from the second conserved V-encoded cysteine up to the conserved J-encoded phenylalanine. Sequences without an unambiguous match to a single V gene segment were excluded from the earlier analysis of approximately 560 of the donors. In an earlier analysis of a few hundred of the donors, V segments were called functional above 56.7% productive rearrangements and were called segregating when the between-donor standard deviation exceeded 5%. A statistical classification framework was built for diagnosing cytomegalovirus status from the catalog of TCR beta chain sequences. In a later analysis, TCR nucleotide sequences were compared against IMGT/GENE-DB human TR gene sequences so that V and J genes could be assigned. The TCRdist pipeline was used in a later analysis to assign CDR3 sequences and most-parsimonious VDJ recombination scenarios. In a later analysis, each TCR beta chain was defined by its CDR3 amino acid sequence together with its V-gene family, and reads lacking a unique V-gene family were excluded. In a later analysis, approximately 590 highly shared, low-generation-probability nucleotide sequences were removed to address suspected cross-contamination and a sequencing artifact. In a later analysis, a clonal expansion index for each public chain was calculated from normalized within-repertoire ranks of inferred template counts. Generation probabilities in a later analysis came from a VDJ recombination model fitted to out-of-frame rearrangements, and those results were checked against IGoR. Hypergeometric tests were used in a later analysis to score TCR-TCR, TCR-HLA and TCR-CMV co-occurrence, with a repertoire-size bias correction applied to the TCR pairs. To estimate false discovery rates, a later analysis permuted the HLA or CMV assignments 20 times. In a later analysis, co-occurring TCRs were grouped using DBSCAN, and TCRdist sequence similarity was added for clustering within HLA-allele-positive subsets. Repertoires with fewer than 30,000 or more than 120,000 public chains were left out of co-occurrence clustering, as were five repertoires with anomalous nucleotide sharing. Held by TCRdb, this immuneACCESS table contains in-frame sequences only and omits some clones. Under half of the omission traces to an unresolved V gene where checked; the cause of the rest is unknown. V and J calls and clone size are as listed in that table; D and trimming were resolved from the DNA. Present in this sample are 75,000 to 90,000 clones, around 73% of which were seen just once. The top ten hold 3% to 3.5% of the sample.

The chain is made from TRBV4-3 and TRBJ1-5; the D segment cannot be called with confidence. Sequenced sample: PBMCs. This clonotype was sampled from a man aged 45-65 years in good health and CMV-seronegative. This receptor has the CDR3 CASSQTSLGDQPQHF. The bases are TGCGCCAGCAGCCAAACCAGCTTGGGAGATCAGCCCCAGCATTTT.